This TCR beta chain was identified in a study of blood T cells in healthy people across ages. Across the study: Template-switching capture recovered about one barcoded beta molecule per two T cells. Study conclusions and caveats: Age brought a roughly linear fall in TCR beta diversity measured per million T cells. A strong correlation between TCR beta diversity and naive T cell percentage was seen.

This CDR3 has 13 amino acids. Germline V lookup: CDR1 LGHDT, CDR2 YNNKEL (reference sequence). V was shortened by 7 bases and J by 3 bases, with 12 bases between the two germline ends. A remark on this clonotype: Its antigen is unidentified.

Sample-barcoded 5' priming and a J-beta primer mix drove a second PCR of about 6 to 11 cycles. A 12-random-nucleotide template-switch adaptor tagged each cDNA molecule. TCRdb recomputed calls from the 5' RACE reads with MiXCR, one row per CDR3 protein. The sample includes approximately 1,000,000 distinct CDR3 sequences, 40% to 55% of them seen just once. The rearrangement uses TRBV3-1 and TRBJ1-1; D perhaps matches TRBD1 (6 bases). Sequencing used blood. The TCR comes from an older woman in good health. Here the CDR3 reads CASKGGADTEAFF. The CDR3 DNA sequence: TGTGCCAGCAAAGGGGGGGCGGACACTGAAGCTTTCTTT.